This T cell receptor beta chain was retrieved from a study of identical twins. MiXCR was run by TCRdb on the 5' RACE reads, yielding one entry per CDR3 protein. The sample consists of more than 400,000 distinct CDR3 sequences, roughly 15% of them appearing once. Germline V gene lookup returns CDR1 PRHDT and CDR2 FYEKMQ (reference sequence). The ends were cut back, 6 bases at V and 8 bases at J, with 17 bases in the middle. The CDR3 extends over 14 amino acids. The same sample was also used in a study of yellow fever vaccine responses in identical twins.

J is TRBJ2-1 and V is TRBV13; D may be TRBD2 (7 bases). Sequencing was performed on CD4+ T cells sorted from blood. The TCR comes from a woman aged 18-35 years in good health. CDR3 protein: CASRRIGGADEQFF. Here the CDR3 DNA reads TGTGCCAGCAGGAGGATTGGGGGGGCGGATGAGCAGTTCTTC.